The rows below give T cell receptor beta chains drawn from one sample of a study of OX40 agonist ivuxolimab in advanced cancers. The data were produced by immunoSEQ multiplex PCR, yet TCRdb's version contains in-frame clones alone and is incomplete. The data show about 110,000 clones, with roughly nine tenths seen just once and approximately 0.49% held by the top ten. Sequenced material: CD4+ or CD8+ T cells sorted from blood, taken in a trial of the OX40 agonist ivuxolimab. These receptors came from an adult with an advanced solid tumor such as melanoma, head and neck, liver or kidney cancer. Both conserved end residues are part of each CDR3.

V gene | CDR3 protein
TRBV11-2 | CASSLGRWPGSSYNSPLHF
TRBV10-3 | CAISSGTGEETQYF
TRBV7-9 | CASSPGQVWDTQYF
TRBV5-8 | CASSLRGASTDTQYF
TRBV7-6 | CASSMVPGQGDIYF
TRBV5-1 | CASRQGDNTGELFF
TRBV9 | CASSARQGAPETQYF
TRBV7-6 | CASSRQGEKLFF
TRBV6-5 | CASSPQGAEKLFF
TRBV27 | CASRGEFNEKLFF
TRBV18 | CASSPLTSGAYNEQFF
TRBV6-1 | CASHKGEVRGNTIYF
TRBV6-5 | CASGSSYNSPLHF
TRBV5-1 | CASSLQDTSGETQYF
TRBV6-6 | CASSYGQANTGELFF
TRBV2 | CASSGGGQETQYF
TRBV6-1 | CASKTVYEQYF